This TCR beta chain was found in a study of CD4+ T cells in melanoma. By sample share, this clone is medium-sized. Its antigen remains unknown. The method was immunoSEQ multiplex PCR; TCRdb's version includes in-frame clones alone and lacks a portion of them. The top ten clones hold around 4.8% of a sample with over 45,000 clones, about 72% of them seen once. The study, taken as a whole, reports: A reported correlation linked neoantigen-specific CD4+ T cells to CD8+, macrophage and B cell function. In melanoma, neoantigen-specific CD4+ T cells reportedly differed in differentiation state.

Trimming removed 5 bases from V and 0 bases from J, with 11 bases in between. Germline assignment: CDR1 MNHEY and CDR2 SMNVEV (reference sequence). CDR3 length: 16 residues. The receptor was isolated from a human donor with melanoma. This sequence joins TRBV27 and TRBJ1-6; no reliable D call. The material sequenced was tumor tissue. This CDR3 is CASSPYTSSYNSPLHF. The CDR3 bases are TGTGCCAGCAGTCCATACACCAGCTCCTATAATTCACCCCTCCACTTT.